Listed here are 7 T cell receptor beta chains from one sample, sequenced in a study of blood T cell repertoires in COVID-19. Produced via immunoSEQ multiplex PCR; TCRdb's table is partial and in-frame only. This sample carries just over 250,000 clones, about 87% of them seen once, and the ten largest clones take approximately 4%. The sequenced sample consisted of peripheral blood. The receptor source for this set is a man aged 55 to 70 who had recovered from COVID-19.

The rearrangement joins TRBV6-5 to TRBJ2-7; the match to TRBD1 covers 7 bases. Germline V gene sequence: CDR1 MNHEY, CDR2 SVGAGI. Trimming took 6 bases from V and 5 from J; bases not matched to a gene: 10. CDR3 length: 14 amino acids. This chain's CDR3 is CASSRGQARDEQYF. The CDR3 DNA reads as TGTGCCAGCAGCAGAGGACAGGCGCGCGACGAGCAGTACTTC.

The chain couples TRBV3-1 (or the pseudogene TRBV3-2) to TRBJ2-5; TRBD2 matches at 9 bases. The V segment lost 0 bases and the J segment 3 bases; nucleotides outside the gene matches: 11. The germline V gene encodes CDR1 LGHDT and CDR2 YNNKEL (reference sequence). The CDR3 covers 18 residues. CDR3 bases: TGTGCCAGCAGCCAAGATCCTGTGCTAGCGGGGACCGAAGAGACCCAGTACTTC. It yields the protein CASSQDPVLAGTEETQYF.

V is TRBV21-1 and J is TRBJ1-5; the D call of TRBD1 is as the table states it, not checked on the DNA. TRBV21-1 counts as a pseudogene. The CDR3 is 13 amino acids. DNA for the CDR3: TGTGCCAGCAGCAAGTACAGGGACCAGCCCCAGCATTTT. Amino acid sequence: CASSKYRDQPQHF.

The rearrangement links TRBV7-6 to TRBJ2-3; tentative D call: TRBD1 (6 bases). Germline V gives CDR1 SGHVS, CDR2 FNYEAQ. The CDR3 is 14 residues long. Trimming removed 4 bases at V and 2 bases at J, with 10 bases between. The CDR3 reads CASSYQGNTDTQYF. For the CDR3, the DNA is TGTGCCAGCAGCTACCAGGGGAACACAGATACGCAGTATTTT.

This chain links TRBV19 with TRBJ2-3; D may be TRBD1 (5 bases). Trimming took off 4 bases at V and 2 bases at J, with 10 bases between the two ends. Germline V gene data show CDR1 as LNHDA and CDR2 as SQIVND (reference sequence). The CDR3 contains 14 residues. CDR3: CASSNQGYTDTQYF. DNA for the CDR3: TGTGCCAGTAGTAACCAGGGATACACAGATACGCAGTATTTT.

V gene TRBV5-4 combines with J gene TRBJ2-7, with TRBD1 matching over 8 bases. Trimming cost V 4 bases and J 4 bases; bases outside gene matches: 10. This CDR3 contains 15 residues. Germline V CDR1 and CDR2: SGHNT, YYREEE (reference sequence). CDR3 residues: CASSPGQVEGYEQYF. The CDR3 nucleotides are TGTGCCAGCAGCCCGGGACAGGTGGAAGGTTACGAGCAGTACTTC.

This chain uses TRBV12-3 or TRBV12-4 with TRBJ2-7; no clear D gene. V was trimmed by 1 base and J by 6 bases, leaving 10 bases between them. CDR3 length: 13 amino acids. CDR3 sequence reads: CASSLGNSGEQYF. DNA of the CDR3: TGTGCCAGCAGTTTAGGTAATAGTGGCGAGCAGTACTTC.